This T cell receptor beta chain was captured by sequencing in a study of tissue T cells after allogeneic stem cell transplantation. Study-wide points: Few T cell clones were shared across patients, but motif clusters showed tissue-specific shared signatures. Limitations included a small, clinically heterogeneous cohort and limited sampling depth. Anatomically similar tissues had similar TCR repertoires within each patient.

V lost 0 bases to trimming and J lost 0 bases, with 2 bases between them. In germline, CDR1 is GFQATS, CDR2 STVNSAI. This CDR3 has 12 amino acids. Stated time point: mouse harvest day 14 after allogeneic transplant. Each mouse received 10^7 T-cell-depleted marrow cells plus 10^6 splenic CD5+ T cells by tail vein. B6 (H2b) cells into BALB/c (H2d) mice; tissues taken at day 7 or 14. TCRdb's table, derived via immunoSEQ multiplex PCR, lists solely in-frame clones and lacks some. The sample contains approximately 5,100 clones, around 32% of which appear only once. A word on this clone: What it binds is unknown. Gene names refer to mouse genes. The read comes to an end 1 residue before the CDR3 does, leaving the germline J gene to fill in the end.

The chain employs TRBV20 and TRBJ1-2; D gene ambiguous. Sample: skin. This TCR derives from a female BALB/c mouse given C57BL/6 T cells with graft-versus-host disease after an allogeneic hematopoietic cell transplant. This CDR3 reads CGAREPNSDYTF. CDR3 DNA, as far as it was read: TGTGGTGCTAGGGAACCAAACTCCGACTACACC.